The 17 T cell receptor beta chains below come from one sample, sequenced in a study of response to subunit inactivated influenza vaccine. Using its own MiXCR run on the RT-PCR reads, TCRdb lists one record per CDR3 protein. Of around 530,000 distinct CDR3 sequences in the sample, 16% were seen once. The sequencing here drew on CD4+ T cells sorted from PBMCs, taken around 25 months after vaccination. The receptors were sampled from a man aged 50-75 years who received an inactivated influenza vaccine.

This clonotype was seen more than once but under ten times. The chain carries TRBV7-2 and TRBJ2-3, with 8 bases identical to TRBD1. CDR3 length: 14 amino acids. J gave up 2 bases and V 6 bases, and 4 bases lay outside the gene matches. Germline-derived CDR1 and CDR2 are SGHTA and FQGNSA. DNA of the CDR3: TGTGCCAGCAGAAGGGACAGGTACACAGATACGCAGTATTTT. It encodes CASRRDRYTDTQYF.

The rearrangement links TRBV12-3 or TRBV12-4 to TRBJ1-3; the D is unclear. The ends were cut back, 3 bases at V and 2 bases at J, with 8 bases in the middle. There are 14 residues in the CDR3. The CDR3, as DNA: TGTGCCAGCAGTTTCATGGGAGCTGGAAACACCATATATTTT. Its translation is CASSFMGAGNTIYF.

This clonotype was counted many times. The chain recombines TRBV2 with TRBJ2-1, with 10 bases lining up with TRBD1. The germline gives CDR1 SNHLY, CDR2 FYNNEI. The V and J ends lost 6 bases and 4 bases, in that order; junction bases with no gene match: 3. This CDR3 region has 14 residues. CDR3 DNA: TGTGCCAGCAGGAAGGGACAGGGGTACAATGAGCAGTTCTTC. Amino acids: CASRKGQGYNEQFF.

The genes are TRBV20-1 and TRBJ2-3, with D perhaps matching TRBD1 or TRBD2 (5 bases each). The length of the CDR3 is 13 residues. The germline V gene encodes CDR1 DFQATT and CDR2 SNEGSKA (reference sequence). Trimming cost V 3 bases and J 4 bases, with 11 bases left between them. The CDR3 sequence: CSARVQGPDTQYF. CDR3 DNA sequence: TGCAGTGCTAGGGTCCAGGGACCAGATACGCAGTATTTT.

This clonotype was seen only a few times. This chain links TRBV6-5 with TRBJ2-7; the D gene is possibly TRBD1 (6 bases). Germline values: CDR1 MNHEY, CDR2 SVGAGI. V was pared by 0 bases and J by 3 bases, with 15 bases between. CDR3 length equals 16 residues. CDR3 loop: CASSYSGAFGGYEQYF. CDR3 DNA sequence: TGTGCCAGCAGTTACTCGGGGGCTTTCGGAGGCTACGAGCAGTACTTC.

This chain links TRBV6-1 with TRBJ2-2, with D perhaps assigned TRBD1 or TRBD2 (5 bases each). The CDR3 contains 15 residues. Trimming removed 5 bases from V and 3 bases from J, with 13 bases in between. Germline V gene lookup returns CDR1 MNHNS and CDR2 SASEGT. This chain's CDR3 is CASSRGGPHTGELFF. The CDR3 DNA sequence: TGTGCCAGCAGTCGGGGCGGCCCTCACACCGGGGAGCTGTTTTTT.

This clonotype turned up a few times. The chain joins TRBV18 to TRBJ2-1; D is ambiguous. V was pared by 6 bases and J by 0 bases, with 15 bases between. The germline CDR1 and CDR2 sequences are KGHSH and LQKENI. The CDR3 contains 16 residues. CDR3 bases: TGTGCCAGCTCCGGTGACTCACCAGGCTCCTACAATGAGCAGTTCTTC. This gives the protein CASSGDSPGSYNEQFF.

At least ten counts were recorded for this clonotype. The chain employs TRBV20-1 and TRBJ2-2; TRBD1 aligns across 7 bases. Germline CDR1 and CDR2: DFQATT and SNEGSKA (reference sequence). V was clipped by 3 bases and J by 5 bases; unmatched bases: 9. CDR3 length: 15 residues. For the CDR3, the DNA is TGCAGTGCTAGGGGGACAGTGAGGCGGACCGGGGAGCTGTTTTTT. Amino acids: CSARGTVRRTGELFF.

This clonotype has a count of ten or more. This chain connects TRBV2 to TRBJ1-2; 8 bases align to TRBD1. Losses at the gene ends were 5 bases for V and 8 bases for J; bases not matched to a gene: 7. Germline-derived CDR1 and CDR2 are SNHLY and FYNNEI. CDR3 length: 13 residues. The CDR3 region is CASSPDRERGYTF. The CDR3 DNA is TGTGCCAGCAGTCCGGACAGGGAGCGGGGCTACACCTTC.

The chain has TRBV7-9 and TRBJ2-7, with 9 bases fitting TRBD1. In germline, CDR1 is SEHNR, CDR2 FQNEAQ (reference sequence). The CDR3 consists of 17 residues. V shed 5 bases, J shed 2 bases, and the junction held 13 bases outside the gene matches. The CDR3 sequence: CASSPGLRDRATYEQYF. Here the CDR3 DNA reads TGTGCCAGCAGCCCCGGACTCCGGGACAGGGCAACCTACGAGCAGTACTTC. Variable domain in full (rest from reference TRBV7-9 and TRBJ2-7): DTGVSQNPRHKITKRGQNVTFRCDPISEHNRLYWYRQTLGQGPEFLTYFQNEAQLEKSRLLSDRFSAERPKGSFSTLEIQRTEQGDSAMYLCASSPGLRDRATYEQYFGPGTRLTVT.

This clonotype was picked up a small number of times. Here the CDR3 reads CASSLVAGGRNEQFF. CDR3 coding DNA: TGTGCCAGCAGCTTAGTAGCGGGAGGCAGAAATGAGCAGTTCTTC. The J gene is TRBJ2-1, the V gene TRBV7-2; 10 bases match TRBD2. The CDR3 spans 15 residues. J lost 7 bases, V lost 1 base, and 4 bases had no gene match. The germline V gene has CDR1 SGHTA and CDR2 FQGNSA.

A word on this clonotype: One base away lies a much larger clone, so this may be a sequencing read error. This chain joins TRBV4-2 and TRBJ1-2; the D is unclear. The V gene lost 0 bases and the J gene lost 9 bases, with 11 bases spanning the gap. CDR1 is LGHNA, CDR2 YNFKEQ, per germline. This CDR3 is built from 13 residues. The CDR3, as DNA: TGTGCCAGCAGCCAAGAATCGGGCTTGCGCTACACCTTC. Translated, it gives CASSQESGLRYTF.

The rearrangement links TRBV12-3 or TRBV12-4 to TRBJ2-3, with D hard to call. The V end lost 4 bases, the J end lost 0 bases, and 11 bases lay between the germline ends. This CDR3 has 15 residues. The CDR3 bases are TGTGCCAGCAGTTCCCGGACCATTAGCACAGATACGCAGTATTTT. Translation: CASSSRTISTDTQYF.

The chain carries TRBV6-2 or TRBV6-3 and TRBJ1-1; a weak D match, TRBD1 (6 bases). The CDR3 runs 13 residues. CDR1 MNHEY and CDR2 SVGEGT come from the germline V gene. V lost 6 bases and J 6 bases, leaving 14 bases between the germline ends. The CDR3 loop reads CASSQLQGSEAFF. CDR3 coding DNA: TGTGCCAGCAGCCAACTACAGGGATCTGAAGCTTTCTTT.

The rearrangement links TRBV29-1 to TRBJ1-1; TRBD1 might be the D (5 bases). Germline CDR1 is SQVTM and CDR2 is ANQGSEA. Trimming pared 7 bases from V and 11 bases from J, leaving 17 bases between. This CDR3 is built from 11 residues. CDR3 residues: CSDTTGGTAFF. Here the CDR3 DNA reads TGCAGCGACACCACGGGGGGAACGGCTTTCTTT.

This clonotype came up a few times. This chain uses TRBV7-2 with TRBJ2-2; 9 bases line up with TRBD1. J was trimmed by 5 bases and V by 5 bases; bases with no gene match: 6. CDR1 and CDR2 from the germline V gene are SGHTA and FQGNSA. The CDR3 runs to 15 residues. The CDR3 DNA follows: TGTGCCAGCAGCCAGGGACAGGGTGGAACCGGGGAGCTGTTTTTT. Translated, it gives CASSQGQGGTGELFF.

In its sample, this clonotype was seen a few times. The gene calls are TRBV25-1 and TRBJ1-6; D not resolved. CDR3 length: 14 residues. CDR1 and CDR2 (germline): MGHDK, SYGVNS. V shed 2 bases and J shed 6 bases, with 8 bases lying between them. CDR3 coding DNA: TGTGCCAGCAGTGAAACACTCGGTAATTCACCCCTCCACTTT. It translates to CASSETLGNSPLHF.